This is a list of T cell receptor beta chains from one sample in a study of blood T cell repertoires in COVID-19. TCRdb keeps only in-frame clones here, not all; method: immunoSEQ multiplex PCR. The sample consists of around 76,000 clones, approximately 90% of them appearing once. Sequencing was performed on peripheral blood. The receptors here all came from a man aged 60 to 69 with acute or convalescent COVID-19. The CDR3 runs from the conserved cysteine through the conserved F or W. D genes are given only for firm matches. A row's size may be missing; if present it is once, few, many or a size class.

clone size: -; CDR3 length: 14; J gene: TRBJ2-5; D gene: TRBD1; V gene: TRBV9; CDR3 DNA: TGTGCCAGCAGCGTAGGGGGACAGGAAGAGACCCAGTACTTC; CDR3 protein: CASSVGGQEETQYF
clone size: -; CDR3 length: 16; J gene: TRBJ1-6; D gene: TRBD1; V gene: TRBV23-1; CDR3 DNA: TGCGCCAGCAGTCAATCTTTAGACAGGGTGCGATCACCCCTCCACTTT; CDR3 protein: CASSQSLDRVRSPLHF
clone size: -; CDR3 length: 15; J gene: TRBJ2-4; D gene: -; V gene: TRBV2; CDR3 DNA: TGTGCCAGCAGTGACCGATTACTAGCCAAAAACATTCAGTACTTC; CDR3 protein: CASSDRLLAKNIQYF
clone size: -; CDR3 length: 16; J gene: TRBJ1-6; D gene: -; V gene: TRBV4-1; CDR3 DNA: TGCGCCAGCAGCCAGGGGACACCTACCTATAATTCACCCCTCCACTTT; CDR3 protein: CASSQGTPTYNSPLHF
clone size: -; CDR3 length: 15; J gene: TRBJ1-2; D gene: TRBD1; V gene: TRBV5-6; CDR3 DNA: TGTGCCAGCAGCTTCGTGGGACAGAAAAACTATGGCTACACCTTC; CDR3 protein: CASSFVGQKNYGYTF
clone size: -; CDR3 length: 14; J gene: TRBJ2-2; D gene: TRBD2; V gene: TRBV28; CDR3 DNA: TGTGCCAGCATCCGGGGGGGCGGAACCGGGGAGCTGTTTTTT; CDR3 protein: CASIRGGGTGELFF
clone size: -; CDR3 length: 15; J gene: TRBJ1-2; D gene: -; V gene: TRBV4-1; CDR3 DNA: TGCGCCAGCAGCCAAGAGGGGGGGCCGGGGCATGGCTACACCTTC; CDR3 protein: CASSQEGGPGHGYTF
clone size: -; CDR3 length: 16; J gene: TRBJ2-3; D gene: TRBD2; V gene: TRBV6-6; CDR3 DNA: TGTGCCAGCCTTGGACTAGCGGGGGGCGGCACAGATACGCAGTATTTT; CDR3 protein: CASLGLAGGGTDTQYF
clone size: -; CDR3 length: 12; J gene: TRBJ1-4; D gene: -; V gene: TRBV12-3/TRBV12-4; CDR3 DNA: TGTGCCAGCAGTTTTATTAATGAAAAACTGTTTTTT; CDR3 protein: CASSFINEKLFF
clone size: -; CDR3 length: 14; J gene: TRBJ1-5; D gene: -; V gene: TRBV18; CDR3 DNA: TGTGCCAGCTCTGCCACAGGGAACGTTCAGCCCCAGCATTTT; CDR3 protein: CASSATGNVQPQHF
clone size: -; CDR3 length: 16; J gene: TRBJ1-6; D gene: TRBD1; V gene: TRBV5-1; CDR3 DNA: TGCGCCAGCAGCTTGGCGGGGACAGGGGTTTATTCACCCCTCCACTTT; CDR3 protein: CASSLAGTGVYSPLHF
clone size: once; CDR3 length: 13; J gene: TRBJ1-4; D gene: TRBD1; V gene: TRBV7-2; CDR3 DNA: TGTGCCAGCAGCATTAGGACAGGAGAAAAACTGTTTTTT; CDR3 protein: CASSIRTGEKLFF
clone size: -; CDR3 length: 16; J gene: TRBJ1-4; D gene: TRBD1; V gene: TRBV5-6; CDR3 DNA: TGTGCCAGCAGCCTCACGATAACAGGGGGCGGTGAAAAACTGTTTTTT; CDR3 protein: CASSLTITGGGEKLFF
clone size: -; CDR3 length: 14; J gene: TRBJ2-3; D gene: -; V gene: TRBV5-1; CDR3 DNA: TGCGCCAGCAGCTTGCGCCCAGGCACAGATACGCAGTATTTT; CDR3 protein: CASSLRPGTDTQYF
clone size: -; CDR3 length: 16; J gene: TRBJ1-2; D gene: -; V gene: TRBV11-2; CDR3 DNA: TGTGCCAGCAGTCGTGGGCACGGTTCCTTAGACTATGGCTACACCTTC; CDR3 protein: CASSRGHGSLDYGYTF
clone size: -; CDR3 length: 18; J gene: TRBJ2-5; D gene: -; V gene: TRBV5-5; CDR3 DNA: TGTGCCAGCAGCTTGGAATTCTGGGCAGGGGTTTCAGAAGAGACCCAGTACTTC; CDR3 protein: CASSLEFWAGVSEETQYF
clone size: -; CDR3 length: 13; J gene: TRBJ2-1; D gene: -; V gene: TRBV19; CDR3 DNA: TGTGCCAGTAGTATATCGGGGGAGAATGAGCAGTTCTTC; CDR3 protein: CASSISGENEQFF
clone size: few; CDR3 length: 13; J gene: TRBJ2-7; D gene: TRBD1; V gene: TRBV30; CDR3 DNA: TGTGCCTGGAGGGGGACAGGGGGATTTGAGCAGTACTTC; CDR3 protein: CAWRGTGGFEQYF
clone size: -; CDR3 length: 15; J gene: TRBJ1-1; D gene: TRBD1; V gene: TRBV10-3; CDR3 DNA: TGTGCCATCAGTACCGCGGACAGGGGGGGCACTGAAGCTTTCTTT; CDR3 protein: CAISTADRGGTEAFF
clone size: -; CDR3 length: 15; J gene: TRBJ1-4; D gene: TRBD1; V gene: TRBV4-1; CDR3 DNA: TGCGCCAGCAGCCAAGCGGGACAGTCTAATGAAAAACTGTTTTTT; CDR3 protein: CASSQAGQSNEKLFF
clone size: -; CDR3 length: 11; J gene: TRBJ1-2; D gene: -; V gene: TRBV29-1; CDR3 DNA: TGCAGCGTTGGAATCAGGGGTGGCTACACCTTC; CDR3 protein: CSVGIRGGYTF
clone size: once; CDR3 length: 15; J gene: TRBJ2-5; D gene: -; V gene: TRBV5-4; CDR3 DNA: TGTGCCAGCAGCTTGTTCGGTCACCTCCTAGAGACCCAGTACTTC; CDR3 protein: CASSLFGHLLETQYF
clone size: -; CDR3 length: 15; J gene: TRBJ2-3; D gene: TRBD1; V gene: TRBV11-2; CDR3 DNA: TGTGCCAGCAGCTTGTTCAGGGGGCAGCCAGATACGCAGTATTTT; CDR3 protein: CASSLFRGQPDTQYF
clone size: -; CDR3 length: 17; J gene: TRBJ2-3; D gene: -; V gene: TRBV21-1; CDR3 DNA: TGTGCCAGCAGCAAAGATGTTCGGACAGGGATAACAGATACGCAGTATTTT; CDR3 protein: CASSKDVRTGITDTQYF
clone size: few; CDR3 length: 13; J gene: TRBJ1-1; D gene: -; V gene: TRBV19; CDR3 DNA: TGTGCCAGTAGTTCCACGAGCGACACTGAAGCTTTCTTT; CDR3 protein: CASSSTSDTEAFF
clone size: -; CDR3 length: 15; J gene: TRBJ1-6; D gene: TRBD1; V gene: TRBV5-1; CDR3 DNA: TGCGCCAGCAGCTTTCGGACAGGGAGTAATTCACCCCTCCACTTT; CDR3 protein: CASSFRTGSNSPLHF
clone size: -; CDR3 length: 15; J gene: TRBJ1-2; D gene: TRBD1; V gene: TRBV25-1; CDR3 DNA: TGTGCCAGCAGTGGACCCCGGGACAGGGGGTATGGCTACACCTTC; CDR3 protein: CASSGPRDRGYGYTF
clone size: -; CDR3 length: 13; J gene: TRBJ1-1; D gene: -; V gene: TRBV5-4; CDR3 DNA: TGTGCCAGCAGCTTGCTAGATGGAACTGAAGCTTTCTTT; CDR3 protein: CASSLLDGTEAFF
clone size: -; CDR3 length: 14; J gene: TRBJ1-2; D gene: -; V gene: TRBV30; CDR3 DNA: TGTGCCTGGAGTGTACGGTCCGAAAACTATGGCTACACCTTC; CDR3 protein: CAWSVRSENYGYTF
clone size: -; CDR3 length: 16; J gene: TRBJ1-5; D gene: TRBD1; V gene: TRBV19; CDR3 DNA: TGTGCCAGTACCAAATATGTGGGACAGGGGAATCAGCCCCAGCATTTT; CDR3 protein: CASTKYVGQGNQPQHF
clone size: -; CDR3 length: 15; J gene: TRBJ2-2; D gene: TRBD1; V gene: TRBV6-2/TRBV6-3; CDR3 DNA: TGTGCCAGCAGCCTCACAGGGGGCCTCACCGGGGAGCTGTTTTTT; CDR3 protein: CASSLTGGLTGELFF
clone size: -; CDR3 length: 13; J gene: TRBJ2-1; D gene: TRBD1; V gene: TRBV24-1; CDR3 DNA: TGTGCCACAAGGGGACAGGGGGTGAATGAGCAGTTCTTC; CDR3 protein: CATRGQGVNEQFF
clone size: -; CDR3 length: 16; J gene: TRBJ2-5; D gene: TRBD2; V gene: TRBV7-8; CDR3 DNA: TGTGCCAGCAGCTTAGTCCTAGCGGGGCACCAAGAGACCCAGTACTTC; CDR3 protein: CASSLVLAGHQETQYF
clone size: -; CDR3 length: 13; J gene: TRBJ2-7; D gene: TRBD2; V gene: TRBV29-1; CDR3 DNA: TGCAGCGCTATGACTAGCTCCCAGGGAGAGCAGTACTTC; CDR3 protein: CSAMTSSQGEQYF
clone size: -; CDR3 length: 20; J gene: TRBJ1-5; D gene: TRBD1; V gene: TRBV24-1; CDR3 DNA: TGTGCCACCAGTGATTTGTGGGACAGGGAATCCCCGGATAGCAATCAGCCCCAGCATTTT; CDR3 protein: CATSDLWDRESPDSNQPQHF
clone size: -; CDR3 length: 14; J gene: TRBJ1-5; D gene: -; V gene: TRBV7-9; CDR3 DNA: TGTGCCAGCAGCTTCTCAGGGAGCAATCAGCCCCAGCATTTT; CDR3 protein: CASSFSGSNQPQHF
clone size: -; CDR3 length: 12; J gene: TRBJ2-3; D gene: -; V gene: TRBV12-5; CDR3 DNA: TGTGCTAGTGGGCTCGACGGGGATACGCAGTATTTT; CDR3 protein: CASGLDGDTQYF
clone size: -; CDR3 length: 16; J gene: TRBJ2-5; D gene: -; V gene: TRBV11-2; CDR3 DNA: TGTGCCAGCAGCTTAGAAACGCAGCCCTCGGGGGAGACCCAGTACTTC; CDR3 protein: CASSLETQPSGETQYF
clone size: once; CDR3 length: 13; J gene: TRBJ1-1; D gene: -; V gene: TRBV27; CDR3 DNA: TGTGCCAGCAGTTCCCCCACAGTTGGTGAAGCTTTCTTT; CDR3 protein: CASSSPTVGEAFF
clone size: -; CDR3 length: 16; J gene: TRBJ1-2; D gene: TRBD1; V gene: TRBV9; CDR3 DNA: TGTGCCAGCAGCGCCACTCCGGGACAGGGAACTGTGGGCTACACCTTC; CDR3 protein: CASSATPGQGTVGYTF
clone size: few; CDR3 length: 15; J gene: TRBJ2-2; D gene: -; V gene: TRBV28; CDR3 DNA: TGTGCCAGCAGTTTATTGACAGGCGGAACCGGGGAGCTGTTTTTT; CDR3 protein: CASSLLTGGTGELFF
clone size: -; CDR3 length: 13; J gene: TRBJ2-5; D gene: TRBD2; V gene: TRBV10-3; CDR3 DNA: TGCGCATCGGGGCGGGGGGGCGAAGAGACCCAGTACTTC; CDR3 protein: CASGRGGEETQYF
clone size: -; CDR3 length: 13; J gene: TRBJ1-5; D gene: -; V gene: TRBV29-1; CDR3 DNA: TGCAGCGTTATTTCACCCAGGTATCAGCCCCAGCATTTT; CDR3 protein: CSVISPRYQPQHF
clone size: -; CDR3 length: 15; J gene: TRBJ2-3; D gene: TRBD2; V gene: TRBV9; CDR3 DNA: TGTGCCAGCAGCGTAGACAGCGGGAACACAGATACGCAGTATTTT; CDR3 protein: CASSVDSGNTDTQYF
clone size: -; CDR3 length: 15; J gene: TRBJ2-3; D gene: TRBD2; V gene: TRBV5-1; CDR3 DNA: TGCGCCAGCAGTTTGCTAGCGGGGAGAGAAGATACGCAGTATTTT; CDR3 protein: CASSLLAGREDTQYF
clone size: -; CDR3 length: 16; J gene: TRBJ2-3; D gene: TRBD2; V gene: TRBV5-6; CDR3 DNA: TGTGCCAGCAGCTTTTATTATAGCGGGGAGACAGATACGCAGTATTTT; CDR3 protein: CASSFYYSGETDTQYF
clone size: -; CDR3 length: 16; J gene: TRBJ2-2; D gene: -; V gene: TRBV5-1; CDR3 DNA: TGCGCCAGCAGCTTGTTTGGTGACTTGGTCACCGGGGAGCTGTTTTTT; CDR3 protein: CASSLFGDLVTGELFF
clone size: -; CDR3 length: 14; J gene: TRBJ1-5; D gene: -; V gene: TRBV6-1; CDR3 DNA: TGTGCCAGCAGTGAAGGACAGACGGGTCAGCCCCAGCATTTT; CDR3 protein: CASSEGQTGQPQHF
clone size: -; CDR3 length: 15; J gene: TRBJ2-3; D gene: -; V gene: TRBV5-1; CDR3 DNA: TGCGCCAGCAGCTACCAGGGAATTGTCACAGATACGCAGTATTTT; CDR3 protein: CASSYQGIVTDTQYF
clone size: -; CDR3 length: 13; J gene: TRBJ1-2; D gene: -; V gene: TRBV28; CDR3 DNA: TGTGCCAGCAGTCCCAGACAGATCTATGGCTACACCTTC; CDR3 protein: CASSPRQIYGYTF
clone size: -; CDR3 length: 13; J gene: TRBJ2-7; D gene: -; V gene: TRBV5-6; CDR3 DNA: TGTGCCAGCAGCTTAACAGGAATTTACGAGCAGTACTTC; CDR3 protein: CASSLTGIYEQYF
clone size: few; CDR3 length: 12; J gene: TRBJ1-4; D gene: -; V gene: TRBV10-2; CDR3 DNA: TGCGCCAGCAGTCGGGATGGGGAAAAACTGTTTTTT; CDR3 protein: CASSRDGEKLFF
clone size: -; CDR3 length: 17; J gene: TRBJ2-7; D gene: -; V gene: TRBV11-2; CDR3 DNA: TGTGCCAGCAGCTTAGCTGGGGCAGGGGCCGCTGCCTACGAGCAGTACTTC; CDR3 protein: CASSLAGAGAAAYEQYF
clone size: -; CDR3 length: 15; J gene: TRBJ2-1; D gene: TRBD1; V gene: TRBV5-4; CDR3 DNA: TGTGCCAGCAGCTCGGCTGGGGACAGCTACAATGAGCAGTTCTTC; CDR3 protein: CASSSAGDSYNEQFF